These 27 T cell receptor beta chains originate from one sample sequenced in a study of blood T cell repertoires in COVID-19. TCRdb's copy holds only in-frame clones and misses some; the assay was immunoSEQ multiplex PCR. The sample carries fewer than 250,000 clones, around 80% recorded once. Sequenced: peripheral blood. These receptors were taken from a woman aged 40 to 50 with acute or convalescent COVID-19.

V usage is TRBV19 and J usage is TRBJ1-5; 7 nucleotides align to TRBD1. Germline values: CDR1 LNHDA, CDR2 SQIVND (reference sequence). Losses at the gene ends were 3 bases for V and 2 bases for J; bases not matched to a gene: 10. The CDR3 runs to 17 residues. For the CDR3, the DNA is TGTGCCAGTAGTATGTCGTTACAGGGGAAGGGCAATCAGCCCCAGCATTTT. Protein sequence: CASSMSLQGKGNQPQHF.

The chain uses TRBV5-4 and TRBJ1-1; D gene ambiguous. The CDR3 consists of 13 residues. Germline CDR1 is SGHNT and CDR2 is YYREEE (reference sequence). The ends were cut back, 0 bases at V and 6 bases at J, with 9 bases in the middle. The CDR3 region is CASSLVSESEAFF. CDR3 sequence (DNA): TGTGCCAGCAGCTTGGTCTCGGAGTCTGAAGCTTTCTTT.

The J gene is TRBJ2-1, the V gene TRBV7-8; 7 bases match TRBD2. Germline-derived CDR1 and CDR2 are SGHVS and FQNEAQ. This CDR3 contains 19 residues. The V segment lost 5 bases and the J segment 8 bases; nucleotides outside the gene matches: 24. CDR3 in amino acids: CASSHDPGLSPTHSDEQFF. The CDR3 DNA follows: TGTGCCAGCAGCCATGATCCGGGACTATCCCCCACCCACAGCGATGAGCAGTTCTTC.

This rearrangement joins TRBV10-3 to TRBJ1-2, with 7 bases lining up with TRBD1. The germline CDR1 and CDR2 sequences are ENHRY and SYGVKD. This CDR3 has 12 amino acids. The V segment lost 11 bases and the J segment 4 bases; nucleotides outside the gene matches: 7. The CDR3 bases are TGTGCCGAAACCACAGGGGCCTATGGCTACACCTTC. It yields the protein CAETTGAYGYTF.

This chain connects TRBV5-1 to TRBJ2-5; TRBD2 agrees at 7 bases. Germline assignment: CDR1 SGHRS and CDR2 YFSETQ. V lost 4 bases, J lost 5 bases, and 5 bases stayed unmatched. This CDR3 comprises 13 residues. In DNA form, the CDR3 reads TGCGCCAGCAGCCCACGACTAGCTGAGACCCAGTACTTC. Translation: CASSPRLAETQYF.

The chain employs TRBV3-1 (or the pseudogene TRBV3-2) and TRBJ2-3, with TRBD2 matching 10 bases. Germline V CDR1 and CDR2: LGHDT, YNNKEL (reference sequence). The V segment lost 2 bases and the J segment 3 bases; nucleotides outside the gene matches: 5. CDR3 size: 16 residues. CDR3 DNA sequence: TGTGCCAGCAGCCAACTAGCGGGAGACGGAACAGATACGCAGTATTTT. Translation gives CASSQLAGDGTDTQYF.

The rearrangement uses TRBV30 and TRBJ1-2; TRBD1 aligns across 8 bases. Germline CDR1 is GTSNPN and CDR2 is SVGIG (reference sequence). With 2 bases clipped from V and 6 bases from J, the junction kept 5 bases outside the gene matches. This CDR3 is 13 amino acids long. The DNA of the CDR3 is TGTGCCTGGAGTTCCGGACAGGGAAATGGCTACACCTTC. As protein: CAWSSGQGNGYTF.

The chain carries TRBV2 and TRBJ1-1; no reliable D call. CDR1 SNHLY and CDR2 FYNNEI come from the germline V gene. V was trimmed by 3 bases and J by 3 bases, leaving 14 bases between them. The CDR3 is 15 residues long. The DNA of the CDR3 is TGTGCCAGCAGTGACCGGACGGGGAGGGACACTGAAGCTTTCTTT. Translated: CASSDRTGRDTEAFF.

The chain combines TRBV10-3 with TRBJ1-1, with 9 bases that match TRBD1. This CDR3 comprises 13 residues. Losses at the gene ends were 10 bases for V and 5 bases for J; bases not matched to a gene: 8. CDR1 is ENHRY, CDR2 SYGVKD, per germline. This chain's CDR3 is CATGTGSGTEAFF. CDR3 sequence (DNA): TGTGCCACGGGGACAGGGAGTGGAACTGAAGCTTTCTTT.

This chain connects TRBV4-2 to TRBJ1-4; 8 nucleotides align to TRBD1. The CDR3 spans 14 residues. V was clipped by 3 bases and J by 6 bases; unmatched bases: 3. Germline CDR1 is LGHNA and CDR2 is YNFKEQ. CDR3: CASSHLTGDEKLFF. The CDR3 DNA sequence: TGTGCCAGCAGCCATCTGACAGGGGATGAAAAACTGTTTTTT.

J is TRBJ2-1 and V is TRBV19; tentatively, D is TRBD2 (6 bases). V lost 5 bases to trimming and J lost 10 bases, with 18 bases between them. The germline gives CDR1 LNHDA, CDR2 SQIVND (reference sequence). This CDR3 region has 14 residues. CDR3 in amino acids: CASSFRDSPWEQFF. CDR3 DNA sequence: TGTGCCAGTAGTTTCCGGGACTCGCCCTGGGAGCAGTTCTTC.

This clone was counted a single time. The chain recombines TRBV27 with TRBJ2-2, with D maybe TRBD2 (5 bases). Germline lookup yields CDR1 MNHEY and CDR2 SMNVEV (reference sequence). V lost 6 bases to trimming and J lost 7 bases, with 12 bases between them. This CDR3 has 13 amino acids. CDR3 residues: CASRTTGSGELFF. The CDR3, as DNA: TGTGCCAGCAGAACGACGGGGAGCGGGGAGCTGTTTTTT.

V is TRBV7-9 and J is TRBJ1-4, with 7 bases that match TRBD1. The CDR3 has 16 residues. The J segment lost 0 bases and the V segment lost 5 bases, leaving 6 bases of the junction unmatched. Germline CDR1 is SEHNR and CDR2 is FQNEAQ (reference sequence). CDR3 coding DNA: TGTGCCAGCAGCCAAGGACAGGTAGCAACTAATGAAAAACTGTTTTTT. Translation: CASSQGQVATNEKLFF.

V usage is TRBV4-3 and J usage is TRBJ1-3, with D uncertain. This CDR3 has 15 residues. Germline CDR1 and CDR2: LGHNA and YSLEER. V was shortened by 0 bases and J by 0 bases, with 6 bases between the two germline ends. CDR3 amino acids: CASSQDWSSGNTIYF. In nucleotides, the CDR3 is TGCGCCAGCAGCCAAGACTGGAGCTCTGGAAACACCATATATTTT.

The chain uses TRBV7-9 and TRBJ2-6, with 11 bases matching TRBD2. Germline V lookup: CDR1 SEHNR, CDR2 FQNEAQ (reference sequence). V was clipped by 5 bases and J by 1 base; unmatched bases: 7. CDR3 length equals 18 residues. The chain's CDR3 is CASSRGLAGQSGANVLTF. The CDR3 nucleotides read TGTGCCAGCAGCCGAGGACTAGCGGGCCAGTCTGGGGCCAACGTCCTGACTTTC.

This chain uses TRBV4-3 with TRBJ2-3, with 8 bases that match TRBD2. The germline CDR1 and CDR2 sequences are LGHNA and YSLEER. After removal of 3 bases from V and 1 base from J, the junction contained 3 bases not matched to a gene. This CDR3 contains 15 residues. In DNA form, the CDR3 reads TGCGCCAGCAGCCAGGGACTAGGGGGCACAGATACGCAGTATTTT. Encoded protein: CASSQGLGGTDTQYF.

The genes are TRBV18 and TRBJ1-2, with TRBD1 identical over 9 bases. The CDR3 contains 13 residues. Germline V gene sequence: CDR1 KGHSH, CDR2 LQKENI. The trim removed 3 bases at V and 12 bases at J, leaving 8 bases unmatched. The CDR3 DNA reads as TGTGCCAGCTCACCCCCGCAGGACAGGGGCCACACCTTC. It translates to CASSPPQDRGHTF. Complete variable domain (other parts from reference TRBV18 and TRBJ1-2): NAGVMQNPRHLVRRRGQEARLRCSPMKGHSHVYWYRQLPEEGLKFMVYLQKENIIDESGMPKERFSAEFPKEGPSILRIQQVVRGDSAAYFCASSPPQDRGHTFGSGTRLTVV.

The rearrangement uses TRBV11-2 and TRBJ2-7, with unresolved D. CDR1 SGHAT and CDR2 FQNNGV come from the germline V gene. V was trimmed by 3 bases and J by 2 bases, leaving 14 bases between them. The CDR3 consists of 15 residues. The CDR3 here is CASSFPSGTAYEQYF. CDR3 coding DNA: TGTGCCAGCAGCTTTCCTAGTGGAACGGCCTACGAGCAGTACTTC.

The rearrangement joins TRBV7-2 to TRBJ2-1, with D maybe TRBD2 (5 bases). The CDR3 totals 14 residues. The germline V gene has CDR1 SGHTA and CDR2 FQGNSA. V lost 5 bases to trimming and J lost 1 base, with 9 bases between them. This CDR3 reads CASSSSGSYNEQFF. The CDR3 DNA follows: TGTGCCAGCAGCAGCTCGGGATCCTACAATGAGCAGTTCTTC.

This chain uses TRBV5-1 with TRBJ2-2, with 10 bases that match TRBD2. Germline assignment: CDR1 SGHRS and CDR2 YFSETQ. The CDR3 loop spans 16 amino acids. With 2 bases clipped from V and 6 bases from J, the junction kept 7 bases outside the gene matches. This CDR3 is CASSFPKREGPGELFF. CDR3 DNA: TGCGCCAGCAGCTTTCCAAAGCGGGAGGGCCCCGGGGAGCTGTTTTTT.

The chain recombines TRBV24-1 with TRBJ2-1, with D unclear. The germline CDR1 and CDR2 sequences are KGHDR and SFDVKD. The V gene lost 10 bases and the J gene lost 0 bases, with 12 bases spanning the gap. The CDR3 totals 14 residues. CDR3: CATMGTDSYNEQFF. CDR3 DNA sequence: TGTGCCACGATGGGCACGGACTCCTACAATGAGCAGTTCTTC.

This sequence joins TRBV6-6 and TRBJ2-4, with a possible D match to TRBD2 (6 bases). Germline V gene sequence: CDR1 MNHNY, CDR2 SVGAGI (reference sequence). Trimming removed 6 bases from V and 1 base from J, with 16 bases in between. The CDR3 loop spans 16 amino acids. The CDR3 region has the DNA TGTGCCAGCAGGGGTGGAGGGGTTGAGGCCAAAAACATTCAGTACTTC. This encodes CASRGGGVEAKNIQYF.

The rearrangement links TRBV19 to TRBJ1-5; TRBD1 is a possible D gene (6 bases). The CDR3 is made up of 15 amino acids. In germline, CDR1 is LNHDA, CDR2 SQIVND (reference sequence). Deletions cut 3 bases from V and 3 bases from J, with 12 bases between. CDR3 sequence: CASSINRAANQPQHF. CDR3 sequence (DNA): TGTGCCAGTAGTATTAACAGGGCCGCCAATCAGCCCCAGCATTTT.

Ten or more counts support this clone. This chain links TRBV5-1 with TRBJ1-5, with 10 nucleotides matching TRBD1. CDR1 SGHRS and CDR2 YFSETQ come from the germline V gene. Germline trimming cut 4 bases from V and 5 bases from J; bases unmatched to any gene: 3. The CDR3 is 14 residues long. The CDR3 spells CASSVGQGDQPQHF. In nucleotides, the CDR3 is TGCGCCAGCAGCGTAGGACAGGGGGATCAGCCCCAGCATTTT.

The V call is TRBV5-1, the J call TRBJ1-2, with a possible D match to TRBD1 (5 bases). The germline V and J ends were trimmed by 4 bases and 0 bases, with 13 bases remaining between them. Germline CDR1 reads SGHRS; CDR2 reads YFSETQ. The CDR3 is 15 amino acids. As DNA, the CDR3 is TGCGCCAGCAGCCCGGGCGGGGCCCCTAACTATGGCTACACCTTC. This gives the protein CASSPGGAPNYGYTF. Full variable domain (outside the CDR3, taken from reference TRBV5-1 and TRBJ1-2): KAGVTQTPRYLIKTRGQQVTLSCSPISGHRSVSWYQQTPGQGLQFLFEYFSETQRNKGNFPGRFSGRQFSNSRSEMNVSTLELGDSALYLCASSPGGAPNYGYTFGSGTRLTVV.

By its share, this clone is medium-sized. Different DNA sequences within this sample yield the same CDR3. J is TRBJ2-3 and V is TRBV6-2 or TRBV6-3, with 11 bases that match TRBD1. Germline CDR1 and CDR2: MNHEY and SVGEGT. The CDR3 loop spans 14 amino acids. V gave up 5 bases and J gave up 4 bases; unmatched junction bases: 2. CDR3 in DNA: TGTGCCAGCAGTCCGGGACAGGGGGCAGATACGCAGTATTTT. Translated: CASSPGQGADTQYF.

The chain couples TRBV7-9 to TRBJ2-5; no clear D. This CDR3 comprises 15 residues. V lost 6 bases to trimming and J lost 0 bases, with 14 bases between them. Germline V gene lookup returns CDR1 SEHNR and CDR2 FQNEAQ (reference sequence). The CDR3 loop is CASSSNTEYQETQYF. The CDR3 DNA reads as TGTGCCAGCAGTTCCAACACAGAGTACCAAGAGACCCAGTACTTC. Together with reference TRBV7-9 and TRBJ2-5, the CDR3 gives the full variable domain: DTGVSQNPRHKITKRGQNVTFRCDPISEHNRLYWYRQTLGQGPEFLTYFQNEAQLEKSRLLSDRFSAERPKGSFSTLEIQRTEQGDSAMYLCASSSNTEYQETQYFGPGTRLLVL.